One TCR beta chain is described in this entry. The antigen remains undetermined. The sample originates from a study of blood T cells in healthy people across ages. Points from the study as a whole: Naive T cell percentage by flow cytometry tracked strongly with beta diversity. A greater number of naive CD4+ cells and higher diversity distinguished long-lived donors from aged donors.

For the second PCR, which ran for about 7 to 11 cycles, a sample-barcoded 5' primer and a J-beta primer mix were used. Using its own MiXCR run on the 5' RACE reads, TCRdb lists one record per CDR3 protein. The table includes roughly 2 million distinct CDR3 sequences, around half detected once. Trimming took 4 bases from V and 4 from J, leaving 17 bases between them. Germline V gene data show CDR1 as LGHDT and CDR2 as YNNKEL (reference sequence). This CDR3 is built from 16 residues. The sample was blood. The source is a woman in her 40s in good health. The V call is TRBV3-1, the J call TRBJ2-1; TRBD2 might be the D (6 bases). The CDR3 region has the DNA TGTGCCAGCAGCCGAAACCCTAGCGCCCCTTACAATGAGCAGTTCTTC. This translates into CASSRNPSAPYNEQFF.